This entry features one T cell receptor (beta chain) sequence. Its matching antigen is unknown. The conserved phenylalanine or tryptophan normally closing the CDR3 is absent here, so this likely arose from a read error. The DNA is omitted, as the CDR3 cannot be located on it reliably, and the CDR3 follows TCRdb's listing. This sample is drawn from a study of tumor-infiltrating lymphocytes in primary liver carcinoma. Study in general: All lesions had stage T1-T3 N0M0 and 4.2 to 10 cm widths. Samples gave roughly 3.5 to 7.5 million productive TCRbeta reads, similar across tissue types.

The study, taken as a whole, reports: Tumor specimens were characterized by a significantly higher top-250-clone fraction than blood (p = 0.039). Owing to bulk unsorted samples, no comparison was made between CD4+ and CD8+ repertoires.

Germline V gene sequence: CDR1 SGHAT, CDR2 FQNNGV. The length of the CDR3 is 16 amino acids, counting both ends. The template, roughly 0.45 ug total RNA, yielded TCR beta cDNA made with a constant-region primer. Each TCR beta library was derived from three nested multiplex PCR rounds that employed slightly modified ARM-PCR. Forward primers for TRBV1-TRBV30 and a C-beta reverse primer served the first two PCR rounds, at around 9 cycles each. TCRdb processed the multiplex PCR reads anew with MiXCR; each CDR3 protein has one entry. The table lists 310,000 or so distinct CDR3 sequences, around three fifths of them singletons. Unsorted whole blood supplied the blood RNA, and germline DNA was isolated too.

The sequence derives from a woman aged 25 to 39 with primary liver carcinoma and hepatitis B virus infection. The sample taken for sequencing was peripheral blood. The V and J genes are TRBV11-2 and TRBJ1-1; TRBD1 is the table's D call and was not checked against the DNA. The CDR3: CASRGSPGQGNTEALS.